This TCR beta chain was identified during a study of T-cell memory formation after mild COVID-19. Study results and caveats: CD4/CD8 balance characterized clones contracting day 15 to 85, and CD4+ skew characterized later expanders.

In the case of this clonotype: The antigen is unknown.

The CDR3 loop spans 14 amino acids. The germline CDR1 and CDR2 sequences are DFQATT and SNEGSKA (reference sequence). Trimming took off 0 bases at V and 3 bases at J, with 9 bases between the two ends. Constant-segment primers served in 5'RACE that generated TCR alpha and TCR beta cDNA libraries bearing sample barcodes and UMIs. TCRdb reprocessed the 5' RACE reads with MiXCR, giving one entry per CDR3 protein. In the table there are approximately 560,000 distinct CDR3 sequences, around a sixth of which are singletons. The receptor's source is an adult woman who had mild COVID-19 (a few samples of this study predate the infection). Cell type and time point are not known. The material sequenced was PBMCs or a T cell subset sorted from them (not recorded which). The J gene is TRBJ2-4, the V gene TRBV20-1; no reliable D call. The CDR3 region has the DNA TGCAGTGCTAGAGATTGGAAGAGCAAAAACATTCAGTACTTC. Translating it yields CSARDWKSKNIQYF.